The rows below give T cell receptor beta chains drawn from one sample of a study of a mutant IDH1 vaccine in newly diagnosed glioma. No antigens are known for them. The repertoire was sequenced with immunoSEQ multiplex PCR; TCRdb's copy has only in-frame clones and lacks some. Among over 95,000 clones listed, roughly 90% were seen once. Source: PBMCs, taken from a glioma patient whose treatment included an IDH1 peptide vaccine. All receptors come from a woman aged 45 to 65 with glioma. Each CDR3 is given with its conserved first and last residue. The D gene is left open where the match is weak. Expanded clones are given a class, and other clones once, few, many or no size at all.

d_call j_call v_call clone_size cdr3_aa cdr3_nt
NA TRBJ1-1 TRBV28 NA CASSLQGNTEAFF TGTGCCAGCAGTTTGCAGGGGAACACTGAAGCTTTCTTT
TRBD1 TRBJ1-6 TRBV5-4 once CASTGTENSPLHF TGTGCCAGTACCGGGACAGAAAATTCACCCCTCCACTTT
TRBD1 TRBJ2-5 TRBV7-9 NA CASSLGTGGLGETQYF TGTGCCAGCAGCTTAGGGACAGGGGGCCTAGGGGAGACCCAGTACTTC
TRBD2 TRBJ2-6 TRBV7-2 few CASSLGLAGGLGANVLTF TGTGCCAGCAGCTTAGGGCTAGCGGGAGGGCTAGGGGCCAACGTCCTGACTTTC
NA TRBJ2-7 TRBV7-9 NA CASTLSGLQEQYF TGTGCCAGCACCCTTAGTGGGTTGCAAGAGCAGTACTTC
NA TRBJ2-1 TRBV5-1 NA CASSLGGEWNEQFF TGCGCCAGCAGCTTGGGAGGGGAATGGAATGAGCAGTTCTTC
NA TRBJ1-1 TRBV5-6 NA CASSFGVGDTEAFF TGTGCCAGCAGCTTTGGGGTCGGCGACACTGAAGCTTTCTTT
TRBD1 TRBJ2-5 TRBV18 NA CASSPRQGAHGETQYF TGTGCCAGCTCACCTAGACAGGGGGCGCATGGGGAGACCCAGTACTTC
TRBD1 TRBJ1-1 TRBV30 NA CAYTGATEAFF TGTGCGTACACAGGGGCCACTGAAGCTTTCTTT
NA TRBJ2-7 TRBV7-9 NA CASSLVYEQYF TGTGCCAGCAGCTTAGTCTACGAGCAGTACTTC
TRBD1 TRBJ2-7 TRBV9 once CASSPHRGTYEQYF TGTGCCAGCAGCCCTCACAGGGGAACCTACGAGCAGTACTTC
TRBD1 TRBJ1-1 TRBV9 NA CASSPRQGARGTEAFF TGTGCCAGCAGCCCAAGACAGGGGGCTAGGGGCACTGAAGCTTTCTTT
TRBD2 TRBJ2-7 TRBV11-1 NA CASSLGLAGVYEQYF TGTGCCAGCAGCTTGGGTCTAGCGGGAGTCTACGAGCAGTACTTC
TRBD1 TRBJ1-1 TRBV28 NA CASTRGRTGPAFF TGTGCCAGCACCCGGGGGCGGACAGGGCCAGCTTTCTTT
TRBD2 TRBJ2-7 TRBV20-1 NA CSAERESEQYF TGCAGTGCAGAGCGGGAGAGTGAGCAGTACTTC
TRBD1 TRBJ1-4 TRBV10-1 NA CAHLSGTGPTNEKLFF TGCGCCCACCTTTCCGGGACAGGACCAACTAATGAAAAACTGTTTTTT
NA TRBJ2-2 TRBV6-5 NA CAAAPLRLNTGELFF TGTGCCGCCGCACCTTTGAGACTAAACACCGGGGAGCTGTTTTTT
TRBD2 TRBJ2-5 TRBV30 NA CAWSRLAQETQYF TGTGCCTGGAGTCGACTAGCCCAAGAGACCCAGTACTTC
TRBD1 TRBJ2-7 TRBV7-3 NA CASSSGTGYEQYF TGTGCCAGCAGCTCTGGGACAGGGTACGAGCAGTACTTC
NA TRBJ2-3 TRBV7-2 NA CASSLGMRADTQYF TGTGCCAGCAGCTTAGGTATGCGGGCAGATACGCAGTATTTT
TRBD1 TRBJ1-5 TRBV7-8 NA CASSSDRGQPQHF TGTGCCAGCAGCTCAGACAGGGGGCAGCCCCAGCATTTT
NA TRBJ2-7 TRBV27 NA CASSAPGRHYEQYF TGTGCCAGCAGCGCCCCGGGACGGCACTACGAGCAGTACTTC
NA TRBJ2-1 TRBV27 NA CASSLRGRFNEQFF TGTGCCAGCAGTTTACGGGGGAGGTTTAATGAGCAGTTCTTC
NA TRBJ2-7 TRBV29-1 once CSVEGGSGYEQYF TGCAGCGTCGAAGGCGGTAGCGGCTACGAGCAGTACTTC
NA TRBJ1-3 TRBV6-5 NA CASSSQGLAGNTIYF TGTGCCAGCAGTTCTCAGGGGCTCGCTGGAAACACCATATATTTT
NA TRBJ1-3 TRBV29-1 NA CSVEKDTGNTIYF TGCAGCGTTGAAAAGGATACCGGAAACACCATATATTTT
NA TRBJ2-5 TRBV5-1 once CASSAPRAQETQHF TGCGCCAGCAGCGCTCCTCGGGCCCAAGAGACCCAGCACTTC
NA TRBJ1-3 TRBV18 NA CASSPGGFGGNTIYF TGTGCCAGCTCACCGGGGGGCTTCGGGGGAAACACCATATATTTT
NA TRBJ1-2 TRBV29-1 once CSVEDFDPRYGYTF TGCAGCGTTGAAGATTTCGACCCGCGGTATGGCTACACCTTC
NA TRBJ1-4 TRBV5-1 NA CASSSEANEKLFF TGCGCCAGCAGCTCCGAGGCTAATGAAAAACTGTTTTTT
NA TRBJ1-1 TRBV5-1 NA CASSRSLREHTEAFF TGCGCCAGCAGCCGCTCCCTCCGGGAACACACTGAAGCTTTCTTT
TRBD1 TRBJ2-7 TRBV28 NA CASSLAHRGSYEQYF TGTGCCAGCAGTTTAGCCCACAGGGGGTCCTACGAGCAGTACTTC
TRBD1 TRBJ1-5 TRBV19 few CATRTGLDSNQPQHF TGTGCCACTCGGACAGGACTAGATAGCAATCAGCCCCAGCATTTT
NA TRBJ1-5 TRBV4-1 NA CASSRVRGGEPQHF TGCGCCAGCAGCCGGGTTAGAGGAGGAGAGCCCCAGCATTTT
NA TRBJ2-2 TRBV9 NA CASSRTNTGELFF TGTGCCAGCAGCCGTACGAACACCGGGGAGCTGTTTTTT
TRBD1 TRBJ2-7 TRBV20-1 NA CSARTGGEQYF TGCAGTGCTCGGACAGGGGGCGAGCAGTACTTC
NA TRBJ2-1 TRBV19 NA CASKDPGWVDEQFF TGTGCCAGTAAAGACCCAGGCTGGGTGGATGAGCAGTTCTTC
NA TRBJ2-7 TRBV2 NA CASSEWGAASSYEQYF TGTGCCAGCAGTGAATGGGGAGCGGCCAGCTCCTACGAGCAGTACTTC
NA TRBJ1-1 TRBV6-1 few CASSGTLNTEAFF TGTGCCAGCAGTGGGACCCTGAACACTGAAGCTTTCTTT
NA TRBJ1-5 TRBV19 NA CASSIEGIQPQHF TGTGCCAGTAGTATAGAGGGGATTCAGCCCCAGCATTTT
NA TRBJ2-7 TRBV5-1 NA CASSAPGGEQYF TGCGCCAGCAGCGCGCCAGGTGGCGAGCAGTACTTC
NA TRBJ1-2 TRBV19 once CASSIGVVYWGSEDYGYTF TGTGCCAGTAGTATCGGCGTAGTGTATTGGGGGTCCGAGGACTATGGCTACACCTTC
TRBD2 TRBJ2-3 TRBV6-1 NA CASSERYSGSSDTQYF TGTGCCAGCAGTGAACGTTACAGCGGGAGCTCAGATACGCAGTATTTT
NA TRBJ1-1 TRBV6-5 NA CASNSLRSPNTEAFF TGTGCCAGCAATTCCCTAAGGTCCCCCAACACTGAAGCTTTCTTT
NA TRBJ2-1 TRBV27 NA CASKWGGGNEQFF TGTGCCAGCAAATGGGGAGGAGGCAATGAGCAGTTCTTC
NA TRBJ1-1 TRBV14 NA CASSQAPGGGSEAFF TGTGCCAGCAGCCAAGCCCCAGGAGGGGGTTCGGAAGCTTTCTTT
TRBD1 TRBJ2-1 TRBV30 NA CAWTHRGQGGSNEQFF TGTGCCTGGACCCACAGAGGACAGGGTGGGTCCAATGAGCAGTTCTTC
TRBD1 TRBJ2-5 TRBV5-6 NA CASLKQGVQETQYF TGTGCCAGCCTAAAACAGGGGGTCCAAGAGACCCAGTACTTC
NA TRBJ2-7 TRBV27 NA CASSPWSRSYEQYF TGTGCCAGCAGTCCCTGGAGTAGGTCCTACGAGCAGTACTTC
NA TRBJ2-1 TRBV6-5 NA CASSYSPGLGGNEQFF TGTGCCAGCAGTTACTCTCCGGGCCTCGGAGGGAATGAGCAGTTCTTC
NA TRBJ1-2 TRBV7-9 NA CASSSGRFNYGYTF TGTGCCAGCAGCTCGGGACGGTTCAACTATGGCTACACCTTC